This TCR beta chain is from a study of CD8+ T cells in alopecia areata. The wider study: It was oral tofacitinib, at 5 to 10 mg twice daily, that treated patients received. Study results and limitations: Sequence data from scalp samples additionally include resident alphabeta T cells of normal skin. Mouse data revealed clearer TCR sharing than patient data did, a gap possibly tied to HLA.

As to treatment: oral pan-JAK inhibitor, 5-10 mg twice daily. Alopecia areata patients provided lesional scalp punch biopsies and peripheral blood. This clone was counted only a few times. Its antigen is unknown. RNA extraction and reverse transcription yielded cDNA as sequencing template. Method: immunoSEQ multiplex PCR; TCRdb's copy keeps in-frame clones and lacks some. The sample holds around 60,000 clones, just over 45% seen once. The sample here was CD8+ T cells sorted from blood, taken around week 36, from a patient treated with tofacitinib. The origin of this receptor is a human donor with alopecia areata.

As DNA, the CDR3 is TGTGCCAGTAGTCACTACAACAATGAGCAGTTCTTC. Its translation is CASSHYNNEQFF. The chain carries TRBV19 and TRBJ2-1; D gene uncertain. The CDR3 is made up of 12 amino acids. V lost 5 bases and J lost 5, with 7 bases in between. Germline assignment: CDR1 LNHDA and CDR2 SQIVND (reference sequence).